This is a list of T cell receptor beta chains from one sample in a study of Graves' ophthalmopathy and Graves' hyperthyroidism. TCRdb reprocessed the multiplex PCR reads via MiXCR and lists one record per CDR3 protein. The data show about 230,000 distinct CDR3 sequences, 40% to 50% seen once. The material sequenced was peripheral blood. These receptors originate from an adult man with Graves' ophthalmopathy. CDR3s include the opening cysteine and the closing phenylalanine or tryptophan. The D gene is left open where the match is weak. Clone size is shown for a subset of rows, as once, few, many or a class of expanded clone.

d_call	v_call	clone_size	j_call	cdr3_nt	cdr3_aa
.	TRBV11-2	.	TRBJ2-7	TGTGCCAGCAGCTTAGTCCAGCGGGAGCAGTACTTC	CASSLVQREQYF
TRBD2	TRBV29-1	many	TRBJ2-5	TGCAGCGTTGAATCCACGGGGGGACGTGAGACCCAGTACTTC	CSVESTGGRETQYF
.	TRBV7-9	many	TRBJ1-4	TGTGCCTGTGGGGGGAAGGTTGATGAAAAACTGTTTTTT	CACGGKVDEKLFF
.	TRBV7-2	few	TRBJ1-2	TGTGCCAGCAGCCTCCGGGACGGGCGTAACTATGGCTACACCTTC	CASSLRDGRNYGYTF
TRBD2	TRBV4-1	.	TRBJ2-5	TGCGCCAGCAGCCAACCGGGACTAGCAAACCAAGAGACCCAGTACTTC	CASSQPGLANQETQYF
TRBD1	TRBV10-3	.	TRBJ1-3	TGTGCCATCAGTGAGTTACAGGGGGCGATGGGAAACACCATATATTTT	CAISELQGAMGNTIYF
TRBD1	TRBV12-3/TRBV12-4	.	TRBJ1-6	TGTGCCAGCAGCGACAGGGGTGGATCACCCCTCCACTTT	CASSDRGGSPLHF
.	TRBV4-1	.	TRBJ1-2	TGCGCCAGCAGCCAAAGACAGATCCTCTTGGCCATAAACTATGGCTACACCTTC	CASSQRQILLAINYGYTF
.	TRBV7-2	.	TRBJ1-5	TGTGCCAGCAGCTTGGACGGATCCCGGAATCAGCCCCAGCATTTT	CASSLDGSRNQPQHF
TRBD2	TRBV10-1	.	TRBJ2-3	TGCGCCAGCAACCCACTAGCGGATCCCACAGATACGCAGTATTTT	CASNPLADPTDTQYF
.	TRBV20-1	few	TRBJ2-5	TGCAGTGCGCCCGGACTCCTGGAGACCCAGTACTTC	CSAPGLLETQYF
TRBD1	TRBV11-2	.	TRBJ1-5	TGTGCCAGCAGTACCGGACAGGGGGGACAGCCCCAGCATTTT	CASSTGQGGQPQHF
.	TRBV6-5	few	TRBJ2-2	TGTGCCAGCAGTTACTCCGGCACAGGAACGAACACCGGGGAGCTGTTTTTT	CASSYSGTGTNTGELFF
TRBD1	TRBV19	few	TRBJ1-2	TGTGCCAGTAGCTCCAGGGGGCCAGAAGGCTACACCTTC	CASSSRGPEGYTF
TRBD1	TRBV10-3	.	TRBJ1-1	TGTGCCAGCACCGAGGACAGGGATGCTGAAGCTTTCTTT	CASTEDRDAEAFF
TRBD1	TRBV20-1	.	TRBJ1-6	TGCAGTGCTCGCCAGGGGGGATCTTTTAATTCACCCCTCCACTTT	CSARQGGSFNSPLHF
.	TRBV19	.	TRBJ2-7	TGTGCCAGTAGTTTGGACAAAAGAACTTACGAGCAGTACTTC	CASSLDKRTYEQYF
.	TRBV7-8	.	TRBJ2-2	TGTGCCAGCAGCCCCGGGCAGCGATACACCGGGGAGCTGTTTTTT	CASSPGQRYTGELFF
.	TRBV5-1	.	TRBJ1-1	TGCGCCAGCAGCTTCGCAGGATTAGCCACTGAAGCTTTCTTT	CASSFAGLATEAFF
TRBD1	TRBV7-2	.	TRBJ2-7	TGTGCCAGCAACAGGGGCTTCTCCTACGAGCAGTACTTC	CASNRGFSYEQYF
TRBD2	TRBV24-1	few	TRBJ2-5	TGTGCCACCAGTGACAAGGGACTAGCGGAAGAGACCCAGTACTTC	CATSDKGLAEETQYF
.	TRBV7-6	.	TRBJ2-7	TGTGCCAGCAGCACCGGGGGAGGCGAGCAGTACTTC	CASSTGGGEQYF
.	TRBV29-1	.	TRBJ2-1	TGCAGCGTTATGTCAGAAGGCAATGAGCAGTTCTTC	CSVMSEGNEQFF